The next 30 T cell receptor beta chains were all read from a single sample in a study of blood T cell repertoires in COVID-19. Measured with immunoSEQ multiplex PCR; TCRdb has only the in-frame clones, and not every one. This table has some 290,000 clones, 90% to 95% appearing once. Sample: PBMCs or T cells enriched from blood (not recorded which). The receptors stem from a woman aged 25 to 45 who had been exposed to COVID-19.

V and J are TRBV13 and TRBJ2-5, with 7 bases identical to TRBD2. From germline, CDR1 is PRHDT and CDR2 FYEKMQ (reference sequence). This CDR3 is 15 amino acids long. V lost 5 bases, J lost 5 bases, and 11 bases stayed unmatched. The CDR3 sequence: CASSRKTSWVETQYF. CDR3 sequence (DNA): TGTGCCAGCAGCCGAAAGACTAGCTGGGTGGAGACCCAGTACTTC.

The chain links TRBV28 to TRBJ2-7; 7 nucleotides align to TRBD2. Trimming removed 4 bases from V and 5 bases from J; junction bases left unmatched: 11. Germline CDR1 and CDR2: MDHEN and SYDVKM. This CDR3 spans 15 amino acids. The CDR3 DNA reads TGTGCCAGCAGTTACCTCCTGGGGGGGGGAAACGAGCAGTACTTC. It yields the protein CASSYLLGGGNEQYF.

The gene calls are TRBV5-4 and TRBJ2-7; 7 nucleotides line up with TRBD1. Germline V lookup: CDR1 SGHNT, CDR2 YYREEE (reference sequence). The CDR3 loop spans 14 amino acids. Losses at the gene ends were 6 bases for V and 2 bases for J; bases not matched to a gene: 8. The DNA of the CDR3 is TGTGCCAGCAACTCGGGACAGTCCCCCTACGAGCAGTACTTC. Its protein is CASNSGQSPYEQYF.

The J gene is TRBJ1-5, the V gene TRBV24-1, with 8 bases lining up with TRBD1. CDR3 length: 13 amino acids. V dropped 6 bases and J dropped 4; count of bases not matched to a gene: 1. From germline, CDR1 is KGHDR and CDR2 SFDVKD. As DNA, the CDR3 is TGTGCCACCAGTCGACAGGGGAATCAGCCCCAGCATTTT. It translates to CATSRQGNQPQHF.

The chain has TRBV10-3 and TRBJ2-5, with TRBD1 as a possible D gene (5 bases). CDR1 ENHRY and CDR2 SYGVKD come from the germline V gene. V was cut by 6 bases and J by 1 base, with 9 bases left in between. The CDR3 runs to 13 residues. CDR3 in amino acids: CAIRKGLQETQYF. The CDR3 bases are TGTGCCATCAGAAAGGGGCTCCAAGAGACCCAGTACTTC.

The chain links TRBV3-1 (or the pseudogene TRBV3-2) to TRBJ1-1; perhaps TRBD1 as D (5 bases). The CDR3 spans 14 residues. V lost 4 bases to trimming and J lost 0 bases, with 9 bases between them. In germline, CDR1 is LGHDT, CDR2 YNNKEL (reference sequence). The CDR3 bases are TGTGCCAGCAGCCTGACAGCCCTGAACACTGAAGCTTTCTTT. Its protein product is CASSLTALNTEAFF.

The chain combines TRBV7-2 with TRBJ2-1; possible D gene TRBD2, 6 bases. CDR3 length equals 12 residues. Germline-derived CDR1 and CDR2 are SGHTA and FQGNSA. The V gene lost 5 bases and the J gene lost 7 bases, with 9 bases spanning the gap. The DNA of the CDR3 is TGTGCCAGCAGCGCGGGACGGAATGAGCAGTTCTTC. Residues: CASSAGRNEQFF.

This clone was seen once. The CDR3 region is CATSRDRRQGSIYEQYF. DNA for the CDR3: TGTGCCACCAGCAGAGATCGTCGGCAGGGGTCGATCTACGAGCAGTACTTC. The chain carries TRBV15 and TRBJ2-7; maybe TRBD1 (6 bases). The V and J ends lost 0 bases and 3 bases respectively, with 18 bases between them. The germline gives CDR1 LNHNV, CDR2 YYDKDF (reference sequence). There are 17 residues in the CDR3.

The CDR3 loop reads CASSLVGWGGTGEETQYF. In nucleotides, the CDR3 is TGTGCCAGCAGCTTAGTTGGCTGGGGGGGGACAGGAGAAGAGACCCAGTACTTC. The gene calls are TRBV13 and TRBJ2-5; TRBD1 is a possible D gene (8 bases). V was trimmed by 1 base and J by 3 bases, leaving 21 bases between them. The CDR3 sequence is 18 residues long. CDR1 and CDR2 (germline): PRHDT, FYEKMQ (reference sequence).

V gene TRBV7-2 combines with J gene TRBJ2-7; 14 bases are a match to TRBD2. The CDR3 is made up of 17 amino acids. Per the germline V gene, CDR1 is SGHTA and CDR2 is FQGNSA. V lost 3 bases to trimming and J lost 3 bases; unmatched junction nucleotides: 7. The CDR3 spells CASSFEGLAGAHYEQYF. In DNA form, the CDR3 reads TGTGCCAGCAGCTTTGAGGGACTAGCGGGGGCCCACTACGAGCAGTACTTC.

CDR3 sequence: CASSQFLGNTIYF. The CDR3 DNA is TGTGCCAGCAGCCAATTCTTGGGAAACACCATATATTTT. The V call is TRBV3-1 (or the pseudogene TRBV3-2), the J call TRBJ1-3; D is unresolved. The CDR3 has 13 amino acids. Deletions cut 2 bases from V and 4 bases from J, with 6 bases between. The V gene's germline CDR1 is LGHDT and CDR2 YNNKEL (reference sequence).

The chain combines TRBV29-1 with TRBJ2-1; no definite D call. The CDR3 totals 14 residues. Germline V gene sequence: CDR1 SQVTM, CDR2 ANQGSEA. V lost 2 bases, J lost 0 bases, and 8 bases lay in between. The CDR3 loop reads CSVERIDSYNEQFF. The CDR3 nucleotides read TGCAGCGTTGAAAGAATAGACTCCTACAATGAGCAGTTCTTC.

The chain has TRBV19 and TRBJ2-1; D is unresolved. The CDR3 covers 12 residues. The germline V and J ends were trimmed by 5 bases and 4 bases, with 6 bases remaining between them. Germline values: CDR1 LNHDA, CDR2 SQIVND (reference sequence). CDR3 loop: CASSVFYNEQFF. The CDR3 DNA reads TGTGCCAGTAGTGTCTTTTACAATGAGCAGTTCTTC.

In its sample, this clone was seen a few times. This rearrangement joins TRBV19 to TRBJ2-3; 8 bases fit TRBD1. Trimming at V came to 5 bases and at J to 2 bases, leaving 6 bases not matched to a gene. This CDR3 is built from 15 residues. CDR1 is LNHDA, CDR2 SQIVND, per germline (reference sequence). The CDR3 DNA sequence: TGTGCCAGTAGTCCCAGGGGGCGGATCACAGATACGCAGTATTTT. Translating gives CASSPRGRITDTQYF.

The V and J genes are TRBV7-2 and TRBJ1-1, with D uncertain. Trimming took 3 bases from V and 5 from J, leaving 13 bases between them. The CDR3 extends over 14 amino acids. Germline V gives CDR1 SGHTA, CDR2 FQGNSA. CDR3 sequence reads: CASSFRGGLTEAFF. The CDR3 nucleotides read TGTGCCAGCAGCTTTCGAGGAGGGTTAACTGAAGCTTTCTTT.

Regarding this clone: Mismatch with germline at one junction end may stem from a read error. V is TRBV5-6 and J is TRBJ2-7, with D tentatively TRBD1 (5 bases). The CDR3 loop spans 11 amino acids. CDR1 and CDR2 from the germline V gene are SGHDT and YYEEEE. In DNA, the CDR3 is TGTGCCAGCAGCTCGGGCAAGGGGCAACTCTTC. It specifies CASSSGKGQLF.

The chain links TRBV2 to TRBJ1-1; D possibly corresponds to TRBD1 (5 bases). In germline, CDR1 is SNHLY, CDR2 FYNNEI. This CDR3 spans 15 amino acids. The V and J ends lost 6 bases and 0 bases respectively, with 14 bases between them. CDR3 in DNA: TGTGCCAGCAGCCTCCAGGGCTTAATGAACACTGAAGCTTTCTTT. This encodes CASSLQGLMNTEAFF.

The J gene is TRBJ2-5, the V gene TRBV14; D is ambiguous. The V end lost 4 bases, the J end lost 7 bases, and 16 bases lay between the germline ends. This CDR3 has 14 residues. Germline V gives CDR1 SGHDN, CDR2 FVKESK. CDR3 sequence (DNA): TGTGCCAGCAGCCCAGCCTTGACTCAGTCGACCCAGTACTTC. Its translation: CASSPALTQSTQYF.

This rearrangement joins TRBV25-1 to TRBJ1-1; tentative D call: TRBD1 (5 bases). Trimming shortened V by 5 bases and J by 0 bases, and 10 bases separated the two germline ends. Germline CDR1 is MGHDK and CDR2 is SYGVNS. This CDR3 contains 14 residues. CDR3 nucleotide sequence: TGTGCCAGCAGTTTGGACACTTTGAACACTGAAGCTTTCTTT. Protein: CASSLDTLNTEAFF. The full variable domain, with the rest looked up from reference TRBV25-1 and TRBJ1-1, is EADIYQTPRYLVIGTGKKITLECSQTMGHDKMYWYQQDPGMELHLIHYSYGVNSTEKGDLSSESTVSRIRTEHFPLTLESARPSHTSQYLCASSLDTLNTEAFFGQGTRLTVV.

The genes are TRBV6-2 or TRBV6-3 and TRBJ1-2; TRBD1 agrees at 8 bases. V lost 0 bases and J lost 6; bases outside the gene matches: 12. In germline, CDR1 is MNHEY, CDR2 SVGEGT. The CDR3 has 17 amino acids. CDR3 nucleotide sequence: TGTGCCAGCAGTTACTCCGGACAGGGATTTTATTGGGATGGCTACACCTTC. Encoded protein: CASSYSGQGFYWDGYTF.

The table lists this clone with a count of one. The rearrangement joins TRBV20-1 to TRBJ2-3; 7 bases line up with TRBD2. This CDR3 spans 11 amino acids. Germline CDR1 reads DFQATT; CDR2 reads SNEGSKA (reference sequence). CDR3 nucleotide sequence: TGCACTGTGACTAGCTCCCATACGCAGTATTTT. Protein: CTVTSSHTQYF.

The chain joins TRBV7-9 to TRBJ2-3, with 8 bases that match TRBD2. This CDR3 contains 16 residues. V lost 2 bases and J lost 0; bases outside the gene matches: 4. Germline loops: CDR1 SEHNR, CDR2 FQNEAQ (reference sequence). In DNA, the CDR3 is TGTGCCAGCAGCTTAAATAGCGGGGCCAGCACAGATACGCAGTATTTT. Protein: CASSLNSGASTDTQYF.

DNA of the CDR3: TGTGCCAGCAGCCAAGGTCAGCGGGGGGGCCCGGAGACCCAGTACTTC. Encoded protein: CASSQGQRGGPETQYF. The V and J genes are TRBV4-2 and TRBJ2-5, with TRBD2 matching over 10 bases. The junction had 7 bases not matched to a gene; V was cut back by 1 base and J by 5 bases. The CDR3 extends over 16 amino acids. Germline CDR1 and CDR2: LGHNA and YNFKEQ.

The chain uses TRBV18 and TRBJ2-5, with 8 bases fitting TRBD1. The V gene's germline CDR1 is KGHSH and CDR2 LQKENI. The V gene end was trimmed by 6 bases and the J gene end by 1 base; junction bases not matched to a gene: 7. The CDR3 length is 15 residues. The DNA of the CDR3 is TGTGCCAGCTCTCTACAGGGGGGACTCCAAGAGACCCAGTACTTC. This gives the protein CASSLQGGLQETQYF.

This clone has only one observation. The V gene is TRBV28, the J gene TRBJ1-1, with a possible D match to TRBD1 (5 bases). Germline V gene sequence: CDR1 MDHEN, CDR2 SYDVKM. Trimming removed 9 bases from V and 1 base from J, with 15 bases in between. This CDR3 has 14 residues. In nucleotides, the CDR3 is TGTGCCAGTAGAATAACAGGTACGAACACTGAAGCTTTCTTT. Its translation: CASRITGTNTEAFF.

This clone has a single count. The V call is TRBV6-5, the J call TRBJ2-5, with a possible D match to TRBD1 (5 bases). The CDR3 is 14 amino acids. V lost 2 bases and J 2 bases, leaving 9 bases between the germline ends. In germline, CDR1 is MNHEY, CDR2 SVGAGI. CDR3 in amino acids: CASSYGAGQETQYF. The CDR3 DNA follows: TGTGCCAGCAGTTACGGGGCAGGGCAAGAGACCCAGTACTTC.

The CDR3, as DNA: TGCGCCAGCACACCTGCCGGGCCAGGGGGCTACACCGGGGAGCTGTTTTTT. The encoded protein is CASTPAGPGGYTGELFF. This chain uses TRBV4-1 with TRBJ2-2, with 8 bases matching TRBD1. This CDR3 region has 17 residues. V shed 7 bases, J shed 3 bases, and the junction held 13 bases outside the gene matches. CDR1 is MGHRA, CDR2 YSYEKL, per germline.

The rearrangement uses TRBV11-2 and TRBJ2-7, with a tentative D call TRBD1 (5 bases). The V and J ends lost 0 bases and 5 bases respectively, with 11 bases between them. The CDR3 is made up of 14 amino acids. The germline V gene has CDR1 SGHAT and CDR2 FQNNGV. Here the CDR3 DNA reads TGTGCCAGCAGCTTAGATCCCAGGGCGGACGAGCAGTACTTC. Protein product: CASSLDPRADEQYF. Full variable domain (remainder filled in from reference TRBV11-2 and TRBJ2-7): EAGVAQSPRYKIIEKRQSVAFWCNPISGHATLYWYQQILGQGPKLLIQFQNNGVVDDSQLPKDRFSAERLKGVDSTLKIQPAKLEDSAVYLCASSLDPRADEQYFGPGTRLTVT.

The rearrangement uses TRBV13 and TRBJ1-4, with D perhaps matching TRBD1 (6 bases). Germline values: CDR1 PRHDT, CDR2 FYEKMQ (reference sequence). Trimming took 9 bases from V and 4 from J, leaving 12 bases between them. The CDR3 has 13 amino acids. This chain's CDR3 is CARTGSFNEKLFF. CDR3 in DNA: TGTGCCAGGACAGGTTCCTTTAATGAAAAACTGTTTTTT.

This sequence joins TRBV4-2 and TRBJ1-2; D may be TRBD1 (6 bases). V gave up 4 bases and J gave up 5 bases, with 17 bases separating them. Germline V gives CDR1 LGHNA, CDR2 YNFKEQ. The CDR3 is 15 residues long. CDR3 amino acids: CASSRGTITFYGYTF. CDR3 bases: TGTGCCAGCAGCCGGGGGACAATTACATTTTATGGCTACACCTTC.